This T cell receptor beta chain originates from a study of shared clonotypes between healthy human individuals. Study conclusions and caveats: Since donors were few, the genetic and exposure-history diversity represented was limited.

There were no recent acute infections or vaccinations among the donors, who were healthy HIV-negative adults. The V gene's germline CDR1 is SQVTM and CDR2 ANQGSEA. Unmatched junction bases numbered 1, after V lost 7 bases and J lost 5 bases. The CDR3 has 11 residues. Sequencing used immunoSEQ multiplex PCR; TCRdb keeps in-frame clones, though not all of them. Here the sample spans about half a million clones, approximately 85% being singletons. With regard to this clone: The antigen is unknown.

The sample comprised PBMCs. This receptor was taken from a woman in her thirties or forties in good health. Some clones in this sample may be carry-over from other donors' samples. V usage is TRBV29-1 and J usage is TRBJ2-2, with 7 bases fitting TRBD1. CDR3 DNA: TGCAGCGCGACAGGGACCGGGGAGCTGTTTTTT. This sequence encodes CSATGTGELFF.